The clone carrying this TCR beta chain has only a few counts. Antigen: not known. UMIs and sample barcodes were carried by the TCR alpha and TCR beta cDNA libraries that 5'RACE produced using constant-segment primers. Each CDR3 protein gets one entry after TCRdb re-called the 5' RACE reads with MiXCR. The sample consists of 350,000 to 550,000 distinct CDR3 sequences, 18% of them appearing once. V was clipped by 1 base and J by 6 bases, with 7 bases between them. The CDR3 totals 12 residues. This record belongs to a study of T-cell memory formation after mild COVID-19. General study results and limits: That cross-reactive memory joined was suggested by some responding clones appearing in pre-infection memory.

This receptor was taken from a man aged 18-30 years who had mild COVID-19 (a few samples of this study predate the infection). Cell type and time point are not known. The sequencing input was PBMCs or a T cell subset sorted from them (not recorded which). The genes are TRBV12-3 or TRBV12-4 and TRBJ2-7; D is unresolved. Here the CDR3 DNA reads TGTGCCAGCAGTTTAGAGGCGGCCGAGCAGTACTTC. Its translation: CASSLEAAEQYF.